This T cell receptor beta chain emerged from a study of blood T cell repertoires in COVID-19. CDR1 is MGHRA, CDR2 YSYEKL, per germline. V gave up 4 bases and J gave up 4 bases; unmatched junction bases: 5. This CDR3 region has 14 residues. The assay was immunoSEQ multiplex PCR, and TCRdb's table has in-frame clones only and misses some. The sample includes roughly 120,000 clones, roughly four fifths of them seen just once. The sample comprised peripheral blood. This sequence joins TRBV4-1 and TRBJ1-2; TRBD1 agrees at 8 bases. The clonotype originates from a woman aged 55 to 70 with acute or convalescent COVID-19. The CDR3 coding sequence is TGCGCCAGCAGCCCCTGGGACAGGTCCTATGGCTACACCTTC. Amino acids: CASSPWDRSYGYTF.